The source of this TCR beta chain is a study of blood T cell repertoires in COVID-19. Study context: The samples span acute and convalescent COVID-19 from the United States, Italy and Spain. Sources were T cells, B-cell-depleted T cells, or PBMCs; the material itself was cDNA or gDNA.

The method was immunoSEQ multiplex PCR; TCRdb's version includes in-frame clones alone and lacks a portion of them. The data show about 240,000 clones, approximately 83% seen once. The CDR3 contains 15 residues. Per the germline V gene, CDR1 is SGHNT and CDR2 is YYREEE (reference sequence). V was shortened by 0 bases and J by 1 base, with 10 bases between the two germline ends. Membership in each cohort depended on participant-reported clinical history. This clonotype originated in a woman aged 35 to 49 who had been exposed to COVID-19. This chain uses TRBV5-4 with TRBJ1-1; D unclear. The material sequenced was PBMCs or T cells enriched from blood (not recorded which). The CDR3, as DNA: TGTGCCAGCAGCTTGGAGGCCACTAGGAACACTGAAGCTTTCTTT. It is translated as CASSLEATRNTEAFF. Complete variable domain (other parts from reference TRBV5-4 and TRBJ1-1): ETGVTQSPTHLIKTRGQQVTLRCSSQSGHNTVSWYQQALGQGPQFIFQYYREEENGRGNFPPRFSGLQFPNYSSELNVNALELDDSALYLCASSLEATRNTEAFFGQGTRLTVV.